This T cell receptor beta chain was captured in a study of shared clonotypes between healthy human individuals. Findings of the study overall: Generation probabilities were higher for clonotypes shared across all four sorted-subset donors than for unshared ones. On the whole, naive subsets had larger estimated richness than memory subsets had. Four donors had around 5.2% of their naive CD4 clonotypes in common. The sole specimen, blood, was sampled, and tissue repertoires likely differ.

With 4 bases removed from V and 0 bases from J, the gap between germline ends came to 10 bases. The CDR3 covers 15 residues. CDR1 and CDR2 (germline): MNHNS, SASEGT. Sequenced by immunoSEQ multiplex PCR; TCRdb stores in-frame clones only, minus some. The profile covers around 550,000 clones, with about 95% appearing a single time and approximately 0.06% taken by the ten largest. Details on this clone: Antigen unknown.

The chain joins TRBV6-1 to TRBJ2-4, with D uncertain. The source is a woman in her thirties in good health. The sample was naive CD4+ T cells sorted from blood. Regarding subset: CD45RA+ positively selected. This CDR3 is CASSAAALAKNIQYF. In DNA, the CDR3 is TGTGCCAGCAGTGCGGCAGCGCTAGCCAAAAACATTCAGTACTTC.